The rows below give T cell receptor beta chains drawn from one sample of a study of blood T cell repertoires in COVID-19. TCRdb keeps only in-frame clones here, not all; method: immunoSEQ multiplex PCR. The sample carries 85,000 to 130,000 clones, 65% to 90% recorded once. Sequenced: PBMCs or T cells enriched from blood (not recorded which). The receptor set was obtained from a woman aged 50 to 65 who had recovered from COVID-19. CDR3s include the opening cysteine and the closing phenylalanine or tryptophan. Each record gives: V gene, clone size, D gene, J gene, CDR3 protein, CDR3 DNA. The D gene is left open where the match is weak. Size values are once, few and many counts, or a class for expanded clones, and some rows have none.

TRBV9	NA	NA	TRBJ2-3	CASSVLSADTQYF	TGTGCCAGCAGCGTACTGAGTGCAGATACGCAGTATTTT
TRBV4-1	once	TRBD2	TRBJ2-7	CASSPQLGLAASEQYF	TGCGCCAGCAGCCCTCAATTAGGCCTAGCGGCCAGTGAGCAGTACTTC
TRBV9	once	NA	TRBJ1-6	CASSPRQGGYSPLHF	TGTGCCAGCAGCCCAAGGCAGGGAGGTTATTCACCCCTCCACTTT
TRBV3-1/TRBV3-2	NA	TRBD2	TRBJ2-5	CASSARMTGGPETQYF	TGTGCCAGCAGCGCCCGAATGACGGGAGGGCCAGAGACCCAGTACTTC
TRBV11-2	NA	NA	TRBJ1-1	CASSSDTNTEAFF	TGTGCCAGCAGCTCCGACACGAACACTGAAGCTTTCTTT
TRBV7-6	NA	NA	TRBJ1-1	CASSPRQVGSGAEAFF	TGTGCCAGCAGCCCCCGACAGGTAGGAAGTGGGGCTGAAGCTTTCTTT
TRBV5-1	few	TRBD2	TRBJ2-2	CASSNSSGIGELFF	TGCGCCAGCAGCAACTCTAGCGGGATCGGGGAGCTGTTTTTT
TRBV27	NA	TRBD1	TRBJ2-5	CASSRQGARSQETQYF	TGTGCCAGCAGTAGACAGGGGGCCAGATCCCAAGAGACCCAGTACTTC
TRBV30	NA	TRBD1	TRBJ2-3	CAWGPDQGVGADTQYF	TGTGCCTGGGGCCCCGATCAGGGGGTTGGGGCAGATACGCAGTATTTT
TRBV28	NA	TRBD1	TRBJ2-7	CASSLQGAYEQYF	TGTGCCAGCAGTTTACAGGGGGCCTACGAGCAGTACTTC
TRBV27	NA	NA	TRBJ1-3	CASSFSGNGRNTIYF	TGTGCCAGCAGTTTTTCGGGGAATGGTAGAAACACCATATATTTT
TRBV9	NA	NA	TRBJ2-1	CASSVFAGATYNEQFF	TGTGCCAGCAGCGTATTCGCGGGGGCTACCTACAATGAGCAGTTCTTC
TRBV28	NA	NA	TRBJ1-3	CASLGGQGNTIYF	TGTGCCAGCCTCGGGGGGCAAGGAAACACCATATATTTT
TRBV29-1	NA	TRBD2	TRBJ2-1	CSVEDGGDEQFF	TGCAGCGTTGAAGATGGGGGGGATGAGCAGTTCTTC
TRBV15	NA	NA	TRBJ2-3	CATSTRTKSTDTQYF	TGTGCCACCAGCACCCGGACAAAGAGCACAGATACGCAGTATTTT
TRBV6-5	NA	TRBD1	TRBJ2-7	CASSTGQGAYEQYF	TGTGCCAGCAGTACGGGACAGGGCGCCTACGAGCAGTACTTC
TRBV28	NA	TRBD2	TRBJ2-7	CASSFLAGTAYEQYF	TGTGCCAGCAGTTTCCTAGCGGGGACTGCCTACGAGCAGTACTTC
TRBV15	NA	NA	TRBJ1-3	CACGQRGNTIYF	TGTGCCTGCGGACAGAGAGGAAACACCATATATTTT
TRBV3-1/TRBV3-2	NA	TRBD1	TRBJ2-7	CASSPSGTALGEQYF	TGTGCCAGCAGCCCGTCCGGGACAGCCTTAGGCGAGCAGTACTTC
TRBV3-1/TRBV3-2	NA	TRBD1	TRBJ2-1	CASSPAGTGRFF	TGTGCCAGCAGCCCGGCCGGGACAGGGAGGTTCTTC
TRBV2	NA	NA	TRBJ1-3	CASSVRGGTSGNTIYF	TGTGCCAGCAGCGTCCGGGGGGGGACCTCTGGAAACACCATATATTTT
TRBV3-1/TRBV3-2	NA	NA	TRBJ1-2	CASSQEGVQVYGYTF	TGTGCCAGCAGCCAAGAAGGCGTCCAGGTTTATGGCTACACCTTC
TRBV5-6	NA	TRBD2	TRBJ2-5	CASSGGLAGGYQETQYF	TGTGCCAGCAGCGGGGGACTAGCGGGAGGGTACCAAGAGACCCAGTACTTC
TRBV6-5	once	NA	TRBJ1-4	CASSYLGPDEKLFF	TGTGCCAGCAGTTACCTCGGTCCCGATGAAAAACTGTTTTTT
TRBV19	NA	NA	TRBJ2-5	CASSQDPRTLETQYF	TGTGCCAGTAGCCAAGATCCTCGGACACTAGAGACCCAGTACTTC
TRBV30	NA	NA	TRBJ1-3	CAWSTVNPGNTIYF	TGTGCCTGGAGTACGGTGAACCCTGGAAACACCATATATTTT
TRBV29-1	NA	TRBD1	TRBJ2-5	CSVESGQGKETQYF	TGCAGCGTTGAATCCGGACAGGGGAAAGAGACCCAGTACTTC
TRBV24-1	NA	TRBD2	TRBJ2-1	CATSETLAGGDNEQFF	TGTGCCACCAGTGAGACCCTAGCGGGAGGAGACAATGAGCAGTTCTTC
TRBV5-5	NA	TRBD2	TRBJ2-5	CASSLAGSQETQYF	TGTGCCAGCAGCTTAGCGGGATCCCAAGAGACCCAGTACTTC
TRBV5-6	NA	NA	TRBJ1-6	CASSLEDRPNSPLHF	TGTGCCAGCAGCTTGGAGGACAGACCGAATTCACCCCTCCACTTT
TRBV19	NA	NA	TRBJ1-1	CAKSCWLRGTEAFF	TGTGCCAAATCCTGCTGGCTGAGGGGGACTGAAGCTTTCTTT
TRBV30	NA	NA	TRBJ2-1	CAWNSATYNEQFF	TGTGCCTGGAATAGTGCCACCTACAATGAGCAGTTCTTC
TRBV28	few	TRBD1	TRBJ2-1	CASSYRDRGRIF	TGTGCCAGCAGTTACCGGGACAGGGGGCGCATCTTC
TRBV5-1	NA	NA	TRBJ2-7	CASSLQVAEVYEQYF	TGCGCCAGCAGCTTGCAGGTAGCGGAGGTTTACGAGCAGTACTTC
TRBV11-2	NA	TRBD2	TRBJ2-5	CASSPGLAGDIETQYF	TGTGCCAGCAGCCCGGGACTAGCGGGAGATATAGAGACCCAGTACTTC
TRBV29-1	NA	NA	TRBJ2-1	CSAEPGGRDFYEQFF	TGCAGCGCCGAGCCCGGTGGCAGGGATTTCTATGAGCAGTTCTTC
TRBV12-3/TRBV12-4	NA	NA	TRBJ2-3	CASTQTPADTQYF	TGTGCCAGCACCCAAACCCCGGCAGATACGCAGTATTTT
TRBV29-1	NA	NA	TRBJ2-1	CSVEYGFGEQFF	TGCAGCGTAGAATATGGATTCGGGGAGCAGTTCTTC
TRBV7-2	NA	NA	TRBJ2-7	CASSLTVTYSYEQYF	TGTGCCAGCAGTTTGACAGTGACTTATTCCTACGAGCAGTACTTC
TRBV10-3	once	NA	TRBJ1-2	CAISDQQNYGYTF	TGTGCCATCAGTGACCAACAGAACTATGGCTACACCTTC
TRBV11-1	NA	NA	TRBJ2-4	CASSPGVKNIQYF	TGTGCCAGCAGTCCAGGGGTCAAAAACATTCAGTACTTC